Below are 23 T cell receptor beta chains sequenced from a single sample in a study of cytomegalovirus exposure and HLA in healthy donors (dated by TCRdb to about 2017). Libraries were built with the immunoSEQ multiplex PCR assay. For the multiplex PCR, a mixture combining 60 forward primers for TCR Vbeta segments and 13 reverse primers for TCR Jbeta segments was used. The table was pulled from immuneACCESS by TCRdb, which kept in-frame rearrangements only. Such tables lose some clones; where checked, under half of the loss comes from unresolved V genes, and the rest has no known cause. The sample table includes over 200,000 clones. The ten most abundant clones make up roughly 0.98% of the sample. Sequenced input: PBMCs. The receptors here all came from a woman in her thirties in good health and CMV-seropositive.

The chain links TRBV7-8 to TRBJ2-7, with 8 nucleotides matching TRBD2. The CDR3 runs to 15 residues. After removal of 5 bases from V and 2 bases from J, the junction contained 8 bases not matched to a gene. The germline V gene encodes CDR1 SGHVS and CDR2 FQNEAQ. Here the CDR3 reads CASSIPGRGAYEQYF. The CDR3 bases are TGTGCCAGCAGCATACCCGGGAGGGGAGCCTACGAGCAGTACTTC.

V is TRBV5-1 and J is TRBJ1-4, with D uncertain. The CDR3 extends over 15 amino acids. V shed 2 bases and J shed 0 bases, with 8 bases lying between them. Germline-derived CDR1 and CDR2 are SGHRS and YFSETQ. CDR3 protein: CASSFTGTTNEKLFF. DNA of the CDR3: TGCGCCAGCAGCTTTACCGGGACAACTAATGAAAAACTGTTTTTT.

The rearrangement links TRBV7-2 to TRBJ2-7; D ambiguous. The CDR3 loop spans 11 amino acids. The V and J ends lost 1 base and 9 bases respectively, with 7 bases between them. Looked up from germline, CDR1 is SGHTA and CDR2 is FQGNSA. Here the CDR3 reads CASSLGARQYF. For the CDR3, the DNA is TGTGCCAGCAGCTTAGGGGCCCGGCAGTACTTC.

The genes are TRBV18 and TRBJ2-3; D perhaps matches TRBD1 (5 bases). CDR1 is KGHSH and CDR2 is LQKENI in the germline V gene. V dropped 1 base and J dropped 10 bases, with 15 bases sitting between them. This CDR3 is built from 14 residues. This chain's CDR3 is CASSPRQDTSAQYF. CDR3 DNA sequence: TGTGCCAGCTCACCACGTCAGGACACCTCTGCGCAGTATTTT.

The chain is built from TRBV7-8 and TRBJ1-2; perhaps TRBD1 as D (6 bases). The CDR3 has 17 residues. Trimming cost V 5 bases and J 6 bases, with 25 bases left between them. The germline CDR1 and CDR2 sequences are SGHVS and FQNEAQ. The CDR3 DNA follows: TGTGCCAGCAGCACCTATCCCCCAGGGGCCGCCGGGGATGGCTACACCTTC. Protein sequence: CASSTYPPGAAGDGYTF.

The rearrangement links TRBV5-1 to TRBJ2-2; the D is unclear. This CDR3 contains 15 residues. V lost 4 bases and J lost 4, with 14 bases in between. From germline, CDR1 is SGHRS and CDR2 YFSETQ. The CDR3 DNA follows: TGCGCCAGCAGCCCATTTGGCGGTGGCACCGGGGAGCTGTTTTTT. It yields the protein CASSPFGGGTGELFF.

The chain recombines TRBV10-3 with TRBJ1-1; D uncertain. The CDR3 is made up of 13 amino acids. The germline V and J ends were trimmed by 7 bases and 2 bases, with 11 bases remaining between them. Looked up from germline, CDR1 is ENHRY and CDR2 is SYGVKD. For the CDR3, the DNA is TGTGCCATCACAAGTACAGTTAACACTGAAGCTTTCTTT. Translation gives CAITSTVNTEAFF.

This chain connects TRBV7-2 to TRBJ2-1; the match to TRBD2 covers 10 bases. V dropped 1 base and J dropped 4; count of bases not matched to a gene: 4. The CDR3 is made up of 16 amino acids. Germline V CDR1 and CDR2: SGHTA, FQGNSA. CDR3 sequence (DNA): TGTGCCAGCAGCTTAGAGGCTAGCGGGGGATACAATGAGCAGTTCTTC. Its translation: CASSLEASGGYNEQFF.

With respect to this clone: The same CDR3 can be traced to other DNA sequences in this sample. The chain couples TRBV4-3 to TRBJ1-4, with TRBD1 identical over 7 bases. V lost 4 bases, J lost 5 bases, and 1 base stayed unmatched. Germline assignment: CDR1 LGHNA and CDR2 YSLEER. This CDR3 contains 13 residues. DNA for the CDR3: TGCGCCAGCAGCCCGGGACAGAATGAAAAACTGTTTTTT. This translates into CASSPGQNEKLFF.

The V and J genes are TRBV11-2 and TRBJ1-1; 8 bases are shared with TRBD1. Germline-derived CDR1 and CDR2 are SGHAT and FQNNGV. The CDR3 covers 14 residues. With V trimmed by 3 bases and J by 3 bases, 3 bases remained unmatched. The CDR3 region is CASSFQGADTEAFF. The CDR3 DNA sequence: TGTGCCAGCAGCTTCCAGGGGGCGGACACTGAAGCTTTCTTT.

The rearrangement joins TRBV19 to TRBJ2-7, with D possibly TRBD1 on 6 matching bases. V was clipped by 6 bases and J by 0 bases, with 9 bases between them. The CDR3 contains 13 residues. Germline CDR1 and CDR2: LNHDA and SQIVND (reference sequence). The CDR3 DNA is TGTGCCAGTAGCCTGGACAGCTCCTACGAGCAGTACTTC. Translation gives CASSLDSSYEQYF.

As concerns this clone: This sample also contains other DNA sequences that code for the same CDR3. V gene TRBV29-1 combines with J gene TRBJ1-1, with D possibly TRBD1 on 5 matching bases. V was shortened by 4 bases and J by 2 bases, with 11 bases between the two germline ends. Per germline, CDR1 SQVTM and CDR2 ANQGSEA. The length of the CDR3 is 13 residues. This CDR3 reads CSVGQGSNTEAFF. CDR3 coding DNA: TGCAGCGTTGGCCAGGGCTCCAACACTGAAGCTTTCTTT.

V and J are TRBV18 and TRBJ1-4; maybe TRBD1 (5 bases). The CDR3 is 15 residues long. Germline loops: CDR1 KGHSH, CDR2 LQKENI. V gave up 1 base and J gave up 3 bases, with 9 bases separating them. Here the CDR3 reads CASSPRREANEKLFF. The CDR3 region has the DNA TGTGCCAGCTCACCACGCAGGGAAGCTAATGAAAAACTGTTTTTT.

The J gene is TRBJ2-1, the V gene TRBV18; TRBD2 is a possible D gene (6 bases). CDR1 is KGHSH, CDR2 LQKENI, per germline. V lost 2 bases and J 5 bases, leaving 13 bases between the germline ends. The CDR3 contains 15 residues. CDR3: CASSPSGGADNEQFF. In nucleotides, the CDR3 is TGTGCCAGCTCACCATCCGGCGGGGCGGACAATGAGCAGTTCTTC.

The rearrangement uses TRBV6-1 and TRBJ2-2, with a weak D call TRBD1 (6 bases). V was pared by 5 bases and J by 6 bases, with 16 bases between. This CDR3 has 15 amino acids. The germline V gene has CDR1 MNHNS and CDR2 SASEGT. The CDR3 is CASSSPGVYAGELFF. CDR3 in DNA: TGTGCCAGCAGTTCACCAGGGGTCTATGCCGGGGAGCTGTTTTTT.

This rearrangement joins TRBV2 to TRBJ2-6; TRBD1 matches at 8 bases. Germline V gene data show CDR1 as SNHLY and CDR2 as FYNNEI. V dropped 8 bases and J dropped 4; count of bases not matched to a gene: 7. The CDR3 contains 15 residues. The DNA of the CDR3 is TGTGCCAGCGGCCGACAGGGGACCGGGGCCAACGTCCTGACTTTC. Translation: CASGRQGTGANVLTF.

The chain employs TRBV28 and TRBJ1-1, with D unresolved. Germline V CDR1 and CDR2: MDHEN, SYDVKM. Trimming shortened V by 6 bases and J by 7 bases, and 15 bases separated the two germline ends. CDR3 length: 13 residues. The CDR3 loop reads CASRRYGGIEAFF. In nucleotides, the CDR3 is TGTGCCAGCAGGAGATACGGCGGCATTGAAGCTTTCTTT.

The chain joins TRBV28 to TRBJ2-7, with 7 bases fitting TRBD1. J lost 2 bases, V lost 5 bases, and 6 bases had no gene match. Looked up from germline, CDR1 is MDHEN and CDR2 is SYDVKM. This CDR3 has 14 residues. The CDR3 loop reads CASSIRDRAYEQYF. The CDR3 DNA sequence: TGTGCCAGCAGTATCCGGGACAGAGCCTACGAGCAGTACTTC.

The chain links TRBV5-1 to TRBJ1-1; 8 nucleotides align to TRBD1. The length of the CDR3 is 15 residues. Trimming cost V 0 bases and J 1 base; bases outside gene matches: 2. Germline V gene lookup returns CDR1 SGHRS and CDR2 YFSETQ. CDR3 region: CASSLDGTGNTEAFF. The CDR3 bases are TGCGCCAGCAGCTTGGACGGGACAGGGAACACTGAAGCTTTCTTT. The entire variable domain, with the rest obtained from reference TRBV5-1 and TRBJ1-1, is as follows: KAGVTQTPRYLIKTRGQQVTLSCSPISGHRSVSWYQQTPGQGLQFLFEYFSETQRNKGNFPGRFSGRQFSNSRSEMNVSTLELGDSALYLCASSLDGTGNTEAFFGQGTRLTVV.

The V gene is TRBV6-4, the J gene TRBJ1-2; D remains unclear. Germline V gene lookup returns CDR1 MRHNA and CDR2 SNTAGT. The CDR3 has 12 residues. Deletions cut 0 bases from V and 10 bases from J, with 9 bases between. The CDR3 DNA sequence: TGTGCCAGCAGTGACTCCCCAGGATCCTACACCTTC. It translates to CASSDSPGSYTF.

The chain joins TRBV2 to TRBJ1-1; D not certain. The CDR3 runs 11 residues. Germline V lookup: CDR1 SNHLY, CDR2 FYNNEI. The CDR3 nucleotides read TGTGCTACCAGGCCCCAGACTGAAGCTTTCTTT. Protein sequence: CATRPQTEAFF.

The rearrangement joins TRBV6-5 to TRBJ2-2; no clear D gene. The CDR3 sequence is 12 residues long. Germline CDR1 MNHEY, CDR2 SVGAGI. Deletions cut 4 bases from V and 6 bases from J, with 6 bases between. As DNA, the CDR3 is TGTGCCAGCAGTTCCCCATCCGGGGAGCTGTTTTTT. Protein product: CASSSPSGELFF.

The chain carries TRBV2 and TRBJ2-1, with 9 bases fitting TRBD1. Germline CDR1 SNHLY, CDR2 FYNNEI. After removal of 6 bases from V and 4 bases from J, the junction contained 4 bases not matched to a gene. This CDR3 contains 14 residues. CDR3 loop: CASRDGTGYNEQFF. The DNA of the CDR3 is TGTGCCAGCAGGGACGGGACAGGGTACAATGAGCAGTTCTTC.